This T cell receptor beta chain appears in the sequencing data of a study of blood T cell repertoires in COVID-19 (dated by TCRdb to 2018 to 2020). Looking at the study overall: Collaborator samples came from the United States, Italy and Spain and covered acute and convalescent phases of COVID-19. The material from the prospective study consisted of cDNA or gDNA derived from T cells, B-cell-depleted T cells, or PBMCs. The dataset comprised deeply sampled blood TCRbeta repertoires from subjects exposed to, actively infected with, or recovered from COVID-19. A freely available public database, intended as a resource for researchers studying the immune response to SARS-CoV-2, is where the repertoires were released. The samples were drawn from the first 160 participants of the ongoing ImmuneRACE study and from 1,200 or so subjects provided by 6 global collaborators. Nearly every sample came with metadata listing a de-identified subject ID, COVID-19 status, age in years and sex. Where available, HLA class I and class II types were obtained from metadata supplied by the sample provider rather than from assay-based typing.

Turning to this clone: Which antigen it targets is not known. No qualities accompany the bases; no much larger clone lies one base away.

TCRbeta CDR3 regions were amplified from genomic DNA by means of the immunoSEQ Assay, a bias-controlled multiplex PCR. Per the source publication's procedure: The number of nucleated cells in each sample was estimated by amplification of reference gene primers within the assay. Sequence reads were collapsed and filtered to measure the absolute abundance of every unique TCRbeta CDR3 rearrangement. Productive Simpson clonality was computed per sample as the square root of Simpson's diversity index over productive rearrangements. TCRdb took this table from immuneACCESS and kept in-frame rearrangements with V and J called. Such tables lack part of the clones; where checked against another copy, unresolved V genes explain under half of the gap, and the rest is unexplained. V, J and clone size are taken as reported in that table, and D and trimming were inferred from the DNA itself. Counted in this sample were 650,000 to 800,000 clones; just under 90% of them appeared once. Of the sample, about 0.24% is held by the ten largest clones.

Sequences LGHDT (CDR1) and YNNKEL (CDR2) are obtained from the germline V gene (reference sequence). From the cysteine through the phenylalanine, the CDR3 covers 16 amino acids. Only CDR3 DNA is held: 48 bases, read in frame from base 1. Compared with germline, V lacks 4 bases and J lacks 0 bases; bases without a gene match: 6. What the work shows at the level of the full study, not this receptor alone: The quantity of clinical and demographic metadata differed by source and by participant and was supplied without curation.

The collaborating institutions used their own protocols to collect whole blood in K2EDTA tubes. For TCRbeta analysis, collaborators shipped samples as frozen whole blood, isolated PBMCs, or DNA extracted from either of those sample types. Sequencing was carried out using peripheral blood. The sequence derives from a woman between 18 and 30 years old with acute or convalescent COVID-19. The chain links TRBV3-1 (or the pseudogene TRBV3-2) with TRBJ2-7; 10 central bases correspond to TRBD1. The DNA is TGTGCCAGCAGCCCACATGGGGACAGGGGCTCCTACGAGCAGTACTTC. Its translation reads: CASSPHGDRGSYEQYF.